This is a list of T cell receptor beta chains from one sample in a study of CD4 T cells in relation to SARS-CoV-2 and coronaviruses. Their antigens are not known. The data were produced by immunoSEQ multiplex PCR, yet TCRdb's version contains in-frame clones alone and is incomplete. The data show some 23,000 clones, less than 80% seen once. The sample consisted of CD4+ T cells from PBMCs, cultured in vitro. These receptors all come from a human donor in good health. The CDR3 runs from the conserved cysteine through the conserved F or W. D genes are given only for firm matches. Part of the rows lack a size; the others show once, few, many or a class for expanded clones.

NA,TRBV6-1,NA,TRBJ2-4,CASSEVGNIQYF,TGTGCCAGCAGTGAAGTTGGGAACATTCAGTACTTC
NA,TRBV6-5,TRBD1,TRBJ2-2,CASSLDRDRNTGELFF,TGTGCCAGCAGTTTAGACAGGGACCGGAACACCGGGGAGCTGTTTTTT
few,TRBV24-1,TRBD1,TRBJ1-5,CATSDFDRGAPYQPQHF,TGTGCCACCAGTGATTTCGACAGGGGGGCACCCTATCAGCCCCAGCATTTT
few,TRBV7-9,TRBD2,TRBJ2-1,CASSLATSSGGGGFF,TGTGCCAGCAGCTTAGCGACGTCTAGCGGGGGAGGTGGGTTCTTC
few,TRBV19,TRBD1,TRBJ1-5,CASSKTGSNQPQHF,TGTGCCAGTAGTAAGACAGGGAGCAATCAGCCCCAGCATTTT
NA,TRBV19,NA,TRBJ2-2,CASRTEGGTGELFF,TGTGCCAGTAGGACCGAGGGAGGCACCGGGGAGCTGTTTTTT
few,TRBV19,TRBD2,TRBJ2-3,CASSSRLAGDIDTQYF,TGTGCCAGTAGTAGCCGACTAGCGGGAGATATAGATACGCAGTATTTT
few,TRBV3-1/TRBV3-2,NA,TRBJ1-1,CASSQGQFYTEAFF,TGTGCCAGCAGCCAAGGGCAGTTCTACACTGAAGCTTTCTTT
NA,TRBV30,TRBD2,TRBJ2-7,CAWSSGLAGGYEQYF,TGTGCCTGGAGCTCGGGACTAGCGGGAGGGTACGAGCAGTACTTC
once,TRBV19,NA,TRBJ1-2,CASIHRDYGYTF,TGTGCCAGTATTCACAGAGACTATGGCTACACCTTC
NA,TRBV5-1,TRBD1,TRBJ2-7,CASSLRQGKDYEQYF,TGCGCCAGCAGCTTGCGACAGGGGAAGGACTACGAGCAGTACTTC
NA,TRBV4-1,TRBD2,TRBJ2-1,CASSPRVAGAQGSYNEQFF,TGCGCCAGCAGCCCTCGGGTAGCGGGAGCCCAGGGTTCCTACAATGAGCAGTTCTTC
few,TRBV2,NA,TRBJ1-6,CASTAYLSLHF,TGTGCCAGCACTGCCTACTTGTCCCTCCACTTT
NA,TRBV6-1,NA,TRBJ1-4,CASADTLVTNEKLFF,TGTGCCAGCGCTGATACGTTGGTAACTAATGAAAAACTGTTTTTT
NA,TRBV6-5,TRBD1,TRBJ2-1,CASSNPGQGGNEQFF,TGTGCCAGCAGTAACCCGGGACAGGGCGGGAATGAGCAGTTCTTC
NA,TRBV4-1,NA,TRBJ2-2,CASSQESNLRGSGTGELFF,TGCGCCAGCAGCCAAGAATCGAACCTTAGGGGCAGCGGCACCGGGGAGCTGTTTTTT
NA,TRBV7-6,TRBD2,TRBJ2-1,CASSSKEAGDEILYEQFF,TGTGCCAGCAGCTCAAAAGAGGCGGGAGATGAAATCCTCTATGAGCAGTTCTTC
NA,TRBV7-2,TRBD1,TRBJ1-2,CASSLSGGEGYGYTF,TGTGCCAGCAGCTTATCAGGGGGCGAGGGCTATGGCTACACCTTC
NA,TRBV29-1,NA,TRBJ1-2,CSVGKDGSGSYTF,TGCAGCGTGGGAAAGGACGGTAGTGGAAGCTACACCTTC
NA,TRBV19,TRBD1,TRBJ2-6,CASLDRGRVGGANVLTF,TGTGCCAGCTTGGACAGGGGGCGCGTAGGAGGGGCCAACGTCCTGACTTTC
NA,TRBV27,TRBD1,TRBJ2-1,CASSLQGAGYNEQFF,TGTGCCAGCAGTTTGCAGGGGGCGGGCTACAATGAGCAGTTCTTC
NA,TRBV3-1/TRBV3-2,NA,TRBJ2-7,CASSSEEVHGQYF,TGTGCCAGCAGCTCCGAGGAAGTGCACGGGCAGTACTTC
NA,TRBV28,NA,TRBJ1-1,CASSWSMNTEAFF,TGTGCCAGCAGTTGGAGCATGAACACTGAAGCTTTCTTT
NA,TRBV4-3,NA,TRBJ1-5,CASSQDVGGSRDQPQHF,TGCGCCAGCAGCCAAGATGTGGGGGGTTCGAGAGATCAGCCCCAGCATTTT
NA,TRBV4-3,TRBD2,TRBJ2-3,CASSPSGSTDTQYF,TGCGCCAGCAGCCCTAGCGGGAGCACAGATACGCAGTATTTT
NA,TRBV6-2/TRBV6-3,NA,TRBJ2-5,CASSFALGETQYF,TGTGCCAGCAGTTTTGCCTTGGGGGAGACCCAGTACTTC
NA,TRBV18,TRBD2,TRBJ2-1,CASSPRTSGPNNEQFF,TGTGCCAGCTCACCACGTACTAGCGGACCAAACAATGAGCAGTTCTTC
NA,TRBV12-3/TRBV12-4,TRBD2,TRBJ2-3,CASSLGGGTQYF,TGTGCCAGCAGTTTAGGGGGGGGTACGCAGTATTTT
NA,TRBV5-1,TRBD2,TRBJ2-1,CASSLEWRGGSNEQFF,TGCGCCAGCAGCTTGGAGTGGCGGGGGGGCTCTAATGAGCAGTTCTTC
few,TRBV28,NA,TRBJ2-2,CASRRSGTNTGELFF,TGTGCCAGCAGGCGCTCCGGGACTAACACCGGGGAGCTGTTTTTT